Listed below are T cell receptor beta chains from one sample, sequenced in a study of T cells after yellow fever vaccination. From the 5' RACE reads, TCRdb called clonotypes with MiXCR, one entry per CDR3 protein. This table holds about 630,000 distinct CDR3 sequences, about 12% found once. The sequencing used PBMCs, collected on the day of the yellow fever booster vaccination. Every receptor here comes from a young man who received the YFV17D yellow fever vaccine. CDR3s include the opening cysteine and the closing phenylalanine or tryptophan. A D gene is named only where the DNA matches it firmly. Expanded clones are given a class, and other clones once, few, many or no size at all.

TRBV7-9,TRBJ1-4,.,.,CASSREQTTNEKLFF,TGTGCCAGCAGCCGAGAACAGACTACTAATGAAAAACTGTTTTTT
TRBV15,TRBJ2-1,TRBD2,.,CATWGGGYNEQFF,TGTGCCACCTGGGGGGGGGGTTACAATGAGCAGTTCTTC
TRBV18,TRBJ2-2,.,.,CASSPLEVPSGELFF,TGTGCCAGCTCACCACTCGAGGTCCCGAGCGGGGAGCTGTTTTTT
TRBV7-9,TRBJ1-1,TRBD1,few,CASSRHAPDRGEAFF,TGTGCCAGCAGCCGTCACGCCCCGGACAGGGGCGAAGCTTTCTTT
TRBV29-1,TRBJ2-3,.,many,CSVDPGEDTQYF,TGCAGCGTTGATCCTGGGGAAGATACGCAGTATTTT
TRBV30,TRBJ2-2,TRBD2,few,CAWSVWRGTGELFF,TGTGCCTGGAGTGTATGGCGGGGGACCGGGGAGCTGTTTTTT
TRBV9,TRBJ2-3,TRBD1,.,CASSTSSGQGSDTQYF,TGTGCCAGCAGCACAAGCTCTGGACAGGGATCAGATACGCAGTATTTT
TRBV3-1,TRBJ1-1,TRBD1,.,CASRNGQVNTEAFF,TGTGCCAGCAGAAATGGACAGGTGAACACTGAAGCTTTCTTT
TRBV7-9,TRBJ2-5,.,.,CASSKDGTETQYF,TGTGCCAGCAGCAAGGACGGAACGGAGACCCAGTACTTC
TRBV5-1,TRBJ2-1,TRBD1,.,CASKGETGYPYNEQFF,TGCGCCAGCAAAGGTGAGACAGGGTATCCCTACAATGAGCAGTTCTTC
TRBV6-2/TRBV6-3,TRBJ1-2,.,few,CASSPRHGYTF,TGTGCCAGCAGTCCCCGACATGGCTACACCTTC
TRBV9,TRBJ1-3,.,few,CASRTGTNGNTIYF,TGTGCCAGCAGAACCGGGACTAACGGAAACACCATATATTTT
TRBV9,TRBJ2-5,TRBD2,.,CASSLGTSGSDQYF,TGTGCCAGCAGCCTCGGGACTAGCGGGTCGGACCAGTACTTC
TRBV2,TRBJ2-2,TRBD2,.,CASNWGRASGELFF,TGTGCCAGCAATTGGGGGAGGGCCTCCGGGGAGCTGTTTTTT
TRBV11-2,TRBJ1-1,.,few,CASSLNPGGFSTEAFF,TGTGCCAGCAGCCTAAACCCCGGGGGGTTCAGCACTGAAGCTTTCTTT
TRBV7-2,TRBJ2-5,.,few,CASSLGEVQYF,TGTGCCAGCAGCTTAGGGGAGGTCCAGTACTTC
TRBV20-1,TRBJ1-2,TRBD1,.,CCAKNRDRRSGNGYTF,TGCTGTGCAAAGAACCGGGACAGGCGATCAGGGAATGGCTACACCTTC
TRBV14,TRBJ1-2,.,once,CASSQVGRGGYTF,TGTGCCAGCAGCCAAGTCGGCAGGGGAGGCTACACCTTC
TRBV20-1,TRBJ2-7,TRBD2,many,CSARLAGVGYEQYF,TGCAGTGCTAGACTAGCGGGAGTAGGCTACGAGCAGTACTTC
TRBV7-2,TRBJ2-7,.,.,CASSSIWGSRYEQYF,TGTGCCAGCAGCTCGATATGGGGCAGTCGCTACGAGCAGTACTTC
TRBV7-9,TRBJ1-5,TRBD1,few,CASSQRDSDQPQHF,TGTGCCAGCAGCCAACGGGACAGCGATCAGCCCCAGCATTTT
TRBV18,TRBJ2-3,.,few,CASSPQVSARGDTQYF,TGTGCCAGCTCACCACAAGTCAGCGCGAGAGGAGATACGCAGTATTTT
TRBV2,TRBJ2-1,.,.,CASTKDSAYNEQFF,TGTGCCAGCACCAAAGACTCCGCATACAATGAGCAGTTCTTC
TRBV4-1,TRBJ1-1,TRBD1,.,CASSPTQTGAEAFF,TGCGCCAGCAGCCCTACTCAAACAGGGGCCGAAGCTTTCTTT
TRBV25-1,TRBJ2-5,.,few,CASSEFLGTGRQETQYF,TGTGCCAGCAGTGAATTCTTAGGAACGGGAAGGCAAGAGACCCAGTACTTC
TRBV20-1,TRBJ2-1,TRBD2,few,CSAPPLAGAVEQFF,TGCAGTGCTCCCCCCCTAGCGGGAGCGGTTGAGCAGTTCTTC
TRBV29-1,TRBJ2-3,.,few,CSVEDLRDTHTDTQYF,TGCAGCGTTGAAGATCTTCGCGACACCCACACAGATACGCAGTATTTT
TRBV20-1,TRBJ2-2,.,few,CSGARSLNTGELFF,TGCAGTGGTGCTCGGAGCCTGAACACCGGGGAGCTGTTTTTT
TRBV2,TRBJ2-3,.,few,CASSPRASGTDTQYF,TGTGCCAGCAGCCCGCGGGCATCAGGCACAGATACGCAGTATTTT
TRBV5-1,TRBJ2-5,.,many,CASSLVAGTETQYF,TGCGCCAGCAGCTTGGTGGCCGGGACCGAGACCCAGTACTTC
TRBV7-2,TRBJ2-5,TRBD2,few,CASRKTSGGGTQYF,TGTGCCAGCAGAAAAACTAGCGGCGGTGGGACCCAGTACTTC
TRBV19,TRBJ2-2,.,.,CASSKRRAGVGGELFF,TGTGCCAGTAGTAAAAGGAGGGCGGGCGTCGGCGGGGAGCTGTTTTTT
TRBV19,TRBJ1-6,TRBD1,.,CASSPAGTDNSPLHF,TGTGCCAGTAGCCCCGCCGGGACAGATAATTCACCCCTCCACTTT
TRBV29-1,TRBJ2-5,TRBD1,.,CSVTRGQGGGTQYF,TGCAGCGTGACCAGGGGGCAGGGAGGCGGCACCCAGTACTTC
TRBV29-1,TRBJ2-1,.,.,CSVAGRGSYNEQFF,TGCAGCGTTGCCGGTCGGGGTAGTTACAATGAGCAGTTCTTC
TRBV19,TRBJ2-5,.,.,CASSIAGTQYF,TGTGCCAGTAGTATAGCGGGGACCCAGTACTTC
TRBV27,TRBJ2-1,.,.,CASSFPDTEQFF,TGTGCCAGCAGCTTTCCGGACACCGAGCAGTTCTTC
TRBV7-8,TRBJ2-7,TRBD1,.,CASSLGDRGSYEQYF,TGTGCCAGCAGCTTAGGGGACAGGGGCTCCTACGAGCAGTACTTC
TRBV5-1,TRBJ2-1,TRBD2,.,CASSNQGGLAGVEQFF,TGCGCCAGCAGCAACCAAGGGGGACTAGCGGGAGTAGAGCAGTTCTTC
TRBV12-3/TRBV12-4,TRBJ1-5,.,.,CASSPGDYSNQPQHF,TGTGCCAGCAGCCCAGGAGATTATAGCAATCAGCCCCAGCATTTT
TRBV11-3,TRBJ2-3,TRBD2,few,CASSPQPGSGGTDTQYF,TGTGCCAGCAGCCCACAACCAGGGAGCGGGGGGACAGATACGCAGTATTTT
TRBV7-9,TRBJ2-2,TRBD2,.,CASSPPGGPEELFF,TGTGCCAGCAGCCCCCCGGGGGGGCCGGAGGAGCTGTTTTTT
TRBV9,TRBJ2-5,TRBD1,.,CASSPEDRTGETQYF,TGTGCCAGCAGCCCAGAGGACAGGACAGGGGAGACCCAGTACTTC
TRBV7-9,TRBJ2-7,TRBD2,few,CASRVRLAVPYEQYF,TGTGCCAGCAGGGTCCGACTAGCGGTCCCCTACGAGCAGTACTTC
TRBV20-1,TRBJ2-7,.,.,CSAHVSSYEQYF,TGCAGTGCTCACGTGAGCTCCTACGAGCAGTACTTC
TRBV11-3,TRBJ2-2,TRBD1,.,CASSLDRPTENGELFF,TGTGCCAGCAGCTTGGACAGGCCAACGGAAAACGGGGAGCTGTTTTTT
TRBV20-1,TRBJ1-5,.,.,CSASNGGSNQPQHF,TGCAGTGCTAGTAATGGGGGTTCTAATCAGCCCCAGCATTTT
TRBV24-1,TRBJ2-7,.,.,CATSVGTSREQYF,TGTGCCACCAGTGTCGGGACCTCTAGGGAGCAGTACTTC
TRBV6-2/TRBV6-3,TRBJ2-2,TRBD2,few,CASSYTLGLAGATGTGELFF,TGTGCCAGCAGTTACACCTTGGGACTAGCGGGCGCCACCGGGACCGGGGAGCTGTTTTTT
TRBV7-2,TRBJ2-1,.,many,CASSFSSPSGEQFF,TGTGCCAGCAGCTTTTCAAGTCCCTCCGGTGAGCAGTTCTTC
TRBV10-3,TRBJ2-7,TRBD1,.,CAIRNPGQGVYEQYF,TGTGCCATCAGAAATCCGGGACAGGGGGTCTACGAGCAGTACTTC
TRBV20-1,TRBJ2-7,TRBD1,.,CSARARQGYSYEQYF,TGCAGTGCGCGCGCTCGACAGGGATACTCCTACGAGCAGTACTTC
TRBV19,TRBJ2-1,.,.,CASNVPSNEQFF,TGTGCCAGTAATGTCCCAAGCAATGAGCAGTTCTTC
TRBV20-1,TRBJ2-1,.,few,CSARPAQLVHEQFF,TGCAGTGCTAGACCCGCACAGTTAGTGCATGAGCAGTTCTTC
TRBV5-1,TRBJ2-2,TRBD2,.,CASREPGLRAGELFF,TGCGCCAGCAGGGAGCCGGGACTAAGGGCCGGGGAGCTGTTTTTT
TRBV14,TRBJ2-1,.,.,CASSQTGGSYNEQFF,TGTGCCAGCAGCCAGACAGGTGGCTCCTACAATGAGCAGTTCTTC
TRBV29-1,TRBJ2-1,.,many,CSVASSLQFF,TGCAGCGTTGCTAGCTCCTTGCAGTTCTTC
TRBV6-5,TRBJ2-1,TRBD2,few,CASSYFPGLGYEQFF,TGTGCCAGCAGTTACTTCCCGGGACTAGGCTATGAGCAGTTCTTC
TRBV6-6,TRBJ2-7,.,.,CASSYRDAYEQYF,TGTGCCAGCAGTTACAGGGATGCCTACGAGCAGTACTTC
TRBV2,TRBJ1-6,TRBD1,.,CAGSGTGGNSPLHF,TGTGCCGGATCCGGGACAGGGGGCAATTCACCCCTCCACTTT